The 15 T cell receptor beta chains given below trace back to one sample, sequenced in a study of T cells in Graves' hyperthyroidism and ophthalmopathy (dated by TCRdb to the late 2010s). The library was generated by multiplex PCR. The listed sequencing device is Illumina HiSeq 2000. TCR beta CDR3 regions were amplified from RNA transcripts. The first round of RT-PCR for the TCR CDR3 was performed with the HTBI primer set and the Qiagen OneStep RT-PCR kit. The public sequencing data were trimmed at Q25 with fastp and processed into clonotypes with MiXCR by TCRdb, which kept only in-frame beta chains. Rows merge per CDR3 protein into single entries with the most common DNA and genes. The sample table shows roughly 500,000 distinct CDR3 sequences, and over 45% are seen once. The top ten constitute about two fifths of the sample. Sequences were obtained from peripheral blood or thyroid tissue (not recorded which). The receptors here all came from an adult woman with Graves' disease, either hyperthyroidism or ophthalmopathy (not recorded which).

This clonotype was seen just once. J is TRBJ2-5 and V is TRBV24-1; TRBD1 aligns across 8 bases. The J segment lost 5 bases and the V segment lost 5 bases, leaving 9 bases of the junction unmatched. Germline assignment: CDR1 KGHDR and CDR2 SFDVKD. This CDR3 is 15 amino acids long. In nucleotides, the CDR3 is TGTGCCACCAGTGGTGACAGGGGCGGTTGGGAGACCCAGTACTTC. As protein: CATSGDRGGWETQYF.

The rearrangement links TRBV28 to TRBJ2-5, with TRBD1 as a possible D gene (5 bases). The CDR3 covers 15 residues. Germline loops: CDR1 MDHEN, CDR2 SYDVKM. The germline V and J ends were trimmed by 2 bases and 4 bases, with 14 bases remaining between them. For the CDR3, the DNA is TGTGCCAGCAGTTTACCCTACAGGTTGGGAGAGACCCAGTACTTC. Amino acid sequence: CASSLPYRLGETQYF.

Regarding this clonotype: This could be a read error, since a much larger clone is one nucleotide away. This CDR3 is missing its conserved last phenylalanine or tryptophan, likely due to a read error. This chain uses TRBV4-3 with TRBJ1-6; D ambiguous. Germline CDR1 reads LGHNA; CDR2 reads YSLEER. The CDR3 is 14 amino acids. The V end lost 0 bases, the J end lost 4 bases, and 4 bases lay between the germline ends. The CDR3 loop is CASSQDLYNSPLHL. DNA for the CDR3: TGCGCCAGCAGCCAAGATCTGTATAATTCACCCCTCCACCTT.

CDR3 sequence reads: CASSHPGTATDDYGYTF. As DNA, the CDR3 is TGCGCCAGCAGCCATCCCGGGACAGCGACCGACGACTATGGCTACACCTTC. The rearrangement uses TRBV4-1 and TRBJ1-2, with 7 bases lining up with TRBD1. The V gene's germline CDR1 is MGHRA and CDR2 YSYEKL. This CDR3 has 17 amino acids. V trimming: 3 bases; J trimming: 3 bases; junction bases outside the gene matches: 13.

In the case of this clonotype: A read error may produce the germline difference seen at one junction end. The chain carries TRBV6-5 and TRBJ1-4; D is unresolved. The CDR3 has 11 amino acids. Germline V gene data show CDR1 as MNHEY and CDR2 as SVGAGI. In nucleotides, the CDR3 is TGTGCCAGCAGTGAGCACGGTGCCGTGATTTTT. The encoded protein is CASSEHGAVIF.

The chain joins TRBV7-2 to TRBJ1-6; TRBD1 is a possible D gene (5 bases). Germline V gene lookup returns CDR1 SGHTA and CDR2 FQGNSA. The CDR3 covers 15 residues. Trimming removed 0 bases at V and 7 bases at J, with 10 bases between. The CDR3 region is CASSLAVTENSPLHF. The CDR3 DNA follows: TGTGCCAGCAGCTTAGCGGTGACAGAGAATTCACCCCTCCACTTT.

This clonotype appeared many times. The gene calls are TRBV9 and TRBJ2-5, with D maybe TRBD2 (6 bases). The V end was cut by 3 bases, the J end by 7 bases, with 16 bases between. CDR3 length equals 14 residues. Germline CDR1 SGDLS, CDR2 YYNGEE. CDR3 sequence: CASSASRQGGTQYF. CDR3 bases: TGTGCCAGCAGCGCCTCGCGGCAGGGAGGGACCCAGTACTTC.

This clonotype was counted once. The rearrangement links TRBV10-3 to TRBJ1-1, with a possible D match to TRBD1 (6 bases). The CDR3 sequence is 14 residues long. Trimming left V 9 bases short and J 1 base short, with 15 bases between. Germline CDR1 and CDR2: ENHRY and SYGVKD. The CDR3 sequence is CAIQTGTPNTEAFF. CDR3 nucleotide sequence: TGTGCCATTCAAACCGGGACACCGAACACTGAAGCTTTCTTT.

With regard to this clonotype: Being one base from a much bigger clone, this may be a read error. The chain has TRBV7-9 and TRBJ1-3, with D tentatively TRBD1 (5 bases). This CDR3 comprises 15 residues. The germline V gene has CDR1 SEHNR and CDR2 FQNEAQ (reference sequence). CDR3 nucleotides: TGTGCCATCAGCCCCTTGACAGCCGTTGGAAACACCATATATTTT. This gives the protein CAISPLTAVGNTIYF.

CDR3 sequence: CASSGRAYGYTF. The CDR3 DNA follows: TGTGCCAGCAGCGGGAGGGCATATGGCTACACCTTC. This rearrangement joins TRBV2 to TRBJ1-2, with D unclear. Trimming removed 6 bases at V and 5 bases at J, with 10 bases between. Germline CDR1 reads SNHLY; CDR2 reads FYNNEI. The CDR3 runs to 12 residues. Based on the CDR3 plus reference TRBV2 and TRBJ1-2, the full variable domain is EPEVTQTPSHQVTQMGQEVILRCVPISNHLYFYWYRQILGQKVEFLVSFYNNEISEKSEIFDDQFSVERPDGSNFTLKIRSTKLEDSAMYFCASSGRAYGYTFGSGTRLTVV.

The chain uses TRBV15 and TRBJ1-6; possible D gene TRBD1, 6 bases. The germline V and J ends were trimmed by 0 bases and 9 bases, with 9 bases remaining between them. The CDR3 is 14 amino acids. Germline CDR1 reads LNHNV; CDR2 reads YYDKDF (reference sequence). The CDR3 spells CATSRDKQGSPLHF. CDR3 nucleotide sequence: TGTGCCACCAGCAGAGACAAACAGGGTTCACCCCTCCACTTT. The whole variable domain, remainder taken from reference TRBV15 and TRBJ1-6, is DAMVIQNPRYQVTQFGKPVTLSCSQTLNHNVMYWYQQKSSQAPKLLFHYYDKDFNNEADTPDNFQSRRPNTSFCFLDIRSPGLGDTAMYLCATSRDKQGSPLHFGNGTRLTVT.

This clonotype was detected ten times or more. The chain links TRBV7-9 to TRBJ1-2, with D possibly being TRBD1 (5 bases). The V and J ends lost 5 bases and 6 bases respectively, with 19 bases between them. Germline V gene data show CDR1 as SEHNR and CDR2 as FQNEAQ (reference sequence). This CDR3 comprises 15 residues. The CDR3 nucleotides read TGTGCCAGCAGCGACCTCGACAGCAACCCCGATGGCTACACCTTC. Protein product: CASSDLDSNPDGYTF.

This clonotype was counted only a few times. The junction differs from germline at one of its ends, possibly a read error. V and J are TRBV10-3 and TRBJ1-1; a weak D match, TRBD1 (5 bases). Germline V gene data show CDR1 as ENHRY and CDR2 as SYGVKD. The CDR3 is 14 residues long. CDR3 in amino acids: CASSDRVGGTEAFF. The CDR3 DNA reads TGTGCCAGCAGTGACCGGGTCGGGGGTACTGAAGCTTTCTTT.

In its sample, this clonotype was seen many times. The chain has TRBV29-1 and TRBJ1-2; D perhaps matches TRBD1 (5 bases). CDR3 length: 13 amino acids. Germline V lookup: CDR1 SQVTM, CDR2 ANQGSEA. Trimming stripped 6 bases from V and 6 bases from J, with 17 bases between. CDR3 nucleotide sequence: TGCAGCGTCGTCGGGCTAATGGGGGATGGCTACACCTTC. The encoded protein is CSVVGLMGDGYTF.

This clonotype has a count of ten or more. This chain connects TRBV7-3 to TRBJ1-1, with D unclear. The CDR3 loop spans 14 amino acids. The V end was cut by 2 bases, the J end by 5 bases, with 12 bases between. The germline V gene has CDR1 SGHTA and CDR2 FQGTGA. CDR3 sequence (DNA): TGTGCCAGCAGCTTATATGGGGTAGGGACTGAAGCTTTCTTT. Its protein product is CASSLYGVGTEAFF.